This T cell receptor (beta chain) comes out of a study of OX40 agonist ivuxolimab in advanced cancers. Turning to the study itself: The treatment was a fully human IgG2 OX40 agonist, ivuxolimab.

With baseline, cycle 4 day 1, and cycle 7 day 1 as timepoints, blood was sampled. Remarks on this clone: Its antigen is unknown.

Assay used: immunoSEQ multiplex PCR; TCRdb lists only in-frame clones, some missing. The data show 77,000 or so clones, roughly 88% seen once. The V gene's germline CDR1 is LNHDA and CDR2 SQIVND (reference sequence). The CDR3 spans 13 residues. V shed 11 bases and J shed 0 bases, with 11 bases lying between them. General study points: Normalized T-cell clonal expansion was also low in a subset of nonresponders.

The TCR sequence derives from an adult with an advanced solid tumor such as melanoma, head and neck, liver or kidney cancer. This chain connects TRBV19 to TRBJ1-5; D is undetermined. Sequencing used CD4+ or CD8+ T cells sorted from blood, obtained in a trial of the OX40 agonist ivuxolimab. Here the CDR3 reads CAVKGYSNQPQHF. CDR3 DNA: TGTGCCGTAAAAGGGTATAGCAATCAGCCCCAGCATTTT.